The entry below gives a single T cell receptor (beta chain) sequence along with its context. As yet, its antigen is unknown. TCRdb re-called the 5' RACE reads and catalogs CDR3 proteins one per entry, DNA excluded. This sample contains about 150,000 distinct CDR3 sequences. The sample originates from a study of T cells expressing NK-cell markers. Study-wide results and caveats: The study left the HCMV specificity of expanded NKG2C+ T cell clones unresolved. One observes that, in a handful of donors, these clonotypes were also the leading ones within the CD3+CD56-NKG2C+ fraction.

CDR3 length: 17 residues. From germline, CDR1 is MGHDK and CDR2 SYGVNS. The receptor was derived from a woman aged 45-65 years in good health. The source material was blood T cells: a sorted CD56 or NKG2C T cell subset, CD4+ or CD8+ T cells, or bulk PBMC T cells (not recorded which). This chain links TRBV25-1 with TRBJ2-6. This CDR3 reads CASSELYHSSGANVLTF.